What follows are 22 T cell receptor beta chains derived from one specimen sequenced in a study of blood T cell repertoires in COVID-19. Only in-frame clones appear in the TCRdb table, and some are missing; sequencing was by immunoSEQ multiplex PCR. The sample comprises about 330,000 clones, roughly 90% of which are singletons, and about 6.8% rests with the top ten. Sequences were obtained from peripheral blood. The receptors here all came from a man aged 18 to 30 who had recovered from COVID-19.

The chain recombines TRBV6-4 with TRBJ1-1; 7 nucleotides align to TRBD1. V lost 10 bases, J lost 5 bases, and 13 bases stayed unmatched. The CDR3 contains 14 residues. The V gene's germline CDR1 is MRHNA and CDR2 SNTAGT. The CDR3: CANDRGPLGTEAFF. CDR3 DNA: TGTGCCAATGATAGGGGGCCATTGGGAACTGAAGCTTTCTTT.

V gene TRBV27 combines with J gene TRBJ1-5; 9 positions agree with TRBD1. The CDR3 consists of 18 residues. The J segment lost 5 bases and the V segment lost 2 bases, leaving 13 bases of the junction unmatched. From germline, CDR1 is MNHEY and CDR2 SMNVEV (reference sequence). The CDR3 region has the DNA TGTGCCAGCAGTTTAATGTGGTTGGGACAGGGATCGGATCAGCCCCAGCATTTT. The encoded protein is CASSLMWLGQGSDQPQHF.

V gene TRBV18 combines with J gene TRBJ2-3; D ambiguous. The CDR3 spans 12 residues. V gave up 8 bases and J gave up 5 bases, with 11 bases separating them. Germline CDR1 KGHSH, CDR2 LQKENI. The CDR3 spells CASRLTGDTQYF. The CDR3 DNA reads as TGTGCCAGCAGACTCACCGGAGATACGCAGTATTTT.

J is TRBJ2-2 and V is TRBV14; D perhaps matches TRBD1 (5 bases). The length of the CDR3 is 16 residues. Between the trimmed V and J ends, which lost 0 bases and 2 bases, there was a span of 10 bases. Germline CDR1 reads SGHDN; CDR2 reads FVKESK. CDR3 sequence reads: CASSQEDTFNTGELFF. The CDR3 nucleotides read TGTGCCAGCAGCCAAGAGGACACCTTTAACACCGGGGAGCTGTTTTTT.

The CDR3 loop is CASSYREGYSYTF. The CDR3 DNA reads TGTGCCAGCAGTTACAGGGAGGGGTATAGCTACACCTTC. This chain links TRBV6-5 with TRBJ1-2; possibly TRBD1 for D (5 bases). The CDR3 runs 13 residues. V was pared by 2 bases and J by 9 bases, with 13 bases between. Germline CDR1 reads MNHEY; CDR2 reads SVGAGI.

This rearrangement joins TRBV18 to TRBJ2-1; TRBD1 matches at 9 bases. CDR3 length: 14 residues. J lost 8 bases, V lost 2 bases, and 4 bases had no gene match. Germline loops: CDR1 KGHSH, CDR2 LQKENI. The CDR3 loop reads CASSPGTGTYEQFF. DNA of the CDR3: TGTGCCAGCTCACCAGGGACAGGGACCTATGAGCAGTTCTTC. The variable domain in full, completed from reference TRBV18 and TRBJ2-1, reads NAGVMQNPRHLVRRRGQEARLRCSPMKGHSHVYWYRQLPEEGLKFMVYLQKENIIDESGMPKERFSAEFPKEGPSILRIQQVVRGDSAAYFCASSPGTGTYEQFFGPGTRLTVL.

The J gene is TRBJ2-7, the V gene TRBV27; 13 positions match TRBD2. The germline gives CDR1 MNHEY, CDR2 SMNVEV (reference sequence). V shed 4 bases and J 3 bases; nucleotides not matched to a gene: 6. The CDR3 is 16 residues long. The CDR3 DNA sequence: TGTGCCAGCAGTTCCCGGACTAGCGGGAGTCTCTACGAGCAGTACTTC. This sequence encodes CASSSRTSGSLYEQYF.

The rearrangement uses TRBV18 and TRBJ2-7, with 14 bases aligning to TRBD2. CDR3 size: 15 residues. With V trimmed by 3 bases and J by 11 bases, 9 bases remained unmatched. Germline lookup yields CDR1 KGHSH and CDR2 LQKENI. CDR3 in amino acids: CASSPPGLAGDEEYF. The CDR3 DNA follows: TGTGCCAGCTCACCGCCGGGACTAGCGGGGGATGAGGAGTACTTC.

The CDR3 loop reads CASSFGAGGDTQYF. DNA for the CDR3: TGCGCCAGCAGCTTTGGGGCGGGGGGTGACACGCAGTATTTT. J is TRBJ2-3 and V is TRBV5-1; 8 nucleotides line up with TRBD2. This CDR3 comprises 14 residues. Germline-derived CDR1 and CDR2 are SGHRS and YFSETQ. V lost 2 bases, J lost 9 bases, and 8 bases stayed unmatched.

J is TRBJ1-1 and V is TRBV4-1, with 7 bases identical to TRBD1. CDR3 length: 14 residues. Germline trimming cut 4 bases from V and 1 base from J; bases unmatched to any gene: 3. Germline-derived CDR1 and CDR2 are MGHRA and YSYEKL. CDR3 residues: CASSLRQGNTEAFF. CDR3 sequence (DNA): TGCGCCAGCAGCCTGAGACAGGGGAACACTGAAGCTTTCTTT.

Only one count was recorded for this clone. V gene TRBV5-6 combines with J gene TRBJ2-5, with a tentative D call TRBD2 (5 bases). V lost 4 bases and J lost 6, with 10 bases in between. Germline assignment: CDR1 SGHDT and CDR2 YYEEEE. This CDR3 is built from 12 residues. The CDR3 bases are TGTGCCAGCAGCGGACTCGATCAGACCCAGTACTTC. Translation gives CASSGLDQTQYF.

This clone occurred once. The gene calls are TRBV6-1 and TRBJ1-2; TRBD1 agrees at 10 bases. The CDR3 totals 17 residues. Germline CDR1 and CDR2: MNHNS and SASEGT. V gave up 4 bases and J gave up 0 bases; unmatched junction bases: 8. For the CDR3, the DNA is TGTGCCAGCAGTGGAACGGGGACAGGGGATTCTAACTATGGCTACACCTTC. This codes for CASSGTGTGDSNYGYTF.

CDR3 DNA: TGTGCCTCTGGACAGGGACGAACCGGGGAGCTGTTTTTT. Protein sequence: CASGQGRTGELFF. The chain has TRBV27 and TRBJ2-2; TRBD1 agrees at 8 bases. This CDR3 contains 13 residues. V dropped 11 bases and J dropped 5; count of bases not matched to a gene: 7. CDR1 and CDR2 from the germline V gene are MNHEY and SMNVEV (reference sequence).

This sequence joins TRBV20-1 and TRBJ2-1; TRBD2 is a possible D gene (5 bases). With 5 bases removed from V and 9 bases from J, the gap between germline ends came to 11 bases. The CDR3 has 11 residues. The germline CDR1 and CDR2 sequences are DFQATT and SNEGSKA (reference sequence). Written as DNA, the CDR3 is TGCAGTGCTCTGGACGGGGTTGAGCAGTTCTTC. As protein: CSALDGVEQFF.

The rearrangement links TRBV6-5 to TRBJ1-3; no firm D call. Trimming took off 6 bases at V and 3 bases at J, with 12 bases between the two ends. The germline CDR1 and CDR2 sequences are MNHEY and SVGAGI. CDR3 length equals 14 residues. CDR3 protein: CASSFDRDGNTIYF. The CDR3 DNA reads as TGTGCCAGCAGCTTTGACCGGGATGGAAACACCATATATTTT.

The rearrangement links TRBV27 to TRBJ1-2; 9 bases are a match to TRBD1. Trimming took 5 bases from V and 3 from J; bases not matched to a gene: 19. In germline, CDR1 is MNHEY, CDR2 SMNVEV (reference sequence). The CDR3 covers 19 residues. The CDR3 DNA is TGTGCCAGCAGTCTACATACCCCACCCTCACAGGGGGCGGACTATGGCTACACCTTC. Translating it yields CASSLHTPPSQGADYGYTF.

V and J are TRBV6-2 or TRBV6-3 and TRBJ2-7; unclear D gene. V shed 2 bases and J shed 7 bases, with 6 bases lying between them. The CDR3 has 11 amino acids. Germline CDR1 reads MNHEY; CDR2 reads SVGEGT. The CDR3 DNA sequence: TGTGCCAGCAGTTACACGGAGGAGCAGTACTTC. Translated, it gives CASSYTEEQYF.

Only one count was recorded for this clone. The gene calls are TRBV5-1 and TRBJ2-7; TRBD1 matches 7 bases. J was trimmed by 6 bases and V by 4 bases; bases with no gene match: 7. Germline V gene data show CDR1 as SGHRS and CDR2 as YFSETQ. This CDR3 is 13 amino acids long. The CDR3, as DNA: TGCGCCAGCAGCCTCCGACAGGGTACCGAGCAGTACTTC. This encodes CASSLRQGTEQYF.

CDR3 loop: CASSFQGQGAAWAFF. The CDR3 nucleotides read TGTGCCAGCAGTTTCCAGGGACAGGGGGCTGCATGGGCTTTCTTT. The chain joins TRBV28 to TRBJ1-1; TRBD1 aligns across 12 bases. The CDR3 is made up of 15 amino acids. Germline V gene data show CDR1 as MDHEN and CDR2 as SYDVKM. Trimming cost V 3 bases and J 11 bases; bases outside gene matches: 10.

This clone appeared a few times. This chain uses TRBV27 with TRBJ2-3; unclear D gene. Germline CDR1 MNHEY, CDR2 SMNVEV (reference sequence). V was clipped by 4 bases and J by 4 bases, with 3 bases between them. The CDR3 loop spans 11 amino acids. The CDR3: CASSSADTQYF. CDR3 in DNA: TGTGCCAGCAGTTCGGCAGATACGCAGTATTTT.

CDR3 DNA sequence: TGTGCTAGTGGTTTGGGAGGGAACTATGGCTACACCTTC. This gives the protein CASGLGGNYGYTF. The chain recombines TRBV12-5 with TRBJ1-2; no definite D call. Per germline, CDR1 LGHNT and CDR2 FRNRAP. CDR3 length equals 13 residues. The ends were cut back, 1 base at V and 2 bases at J, with 5 bases in the middle.

The genes are TRBV3-1 (or the pseudogene TRBV3-2) and TRBJ2-3; 8 bases line up with TRBD2. Germline CDR1 and CDR2: LGHDT and YNNKEL (reference sequence). The V and J ends lost 1 base and 9 bases, in that order; junction bases with no gene match: 15. This CDR3 is built from 17 residues. CDR3 in amino acids: CASSQGLIAGTGMTQYF. DNA of the CDR3: TGTGCCAGCAGCCAAGGTCTTATAGCGGGAACGGGGATGACGCAGTATTTT.